Listed below are T cell receptor beta chains from one sample, sequenced in a study of tumor-infiltrating lymphocytes in primary liver carcinoma. TCRdb re-called the multiplex PCR reads through MiXCR, storing one row per CDR3 protein. Seen here are about 43,000 distinct CDR3 sequences, 65% to 85% observed once, and the top ten hold over 15%. The sample was liver tumor tissue from sampling region 2. The receptors come from a man aged 40-49 years with primary liver carcinoma and hepatitis B virus infection. The CDR3 runs from the conserved cysteine through the conserved F or W. D genes are given only for firm matches. Where a row states a size, it is once, few, many or the class of an expanded clone; other rows omit it.

abundance	j_gene	v_gene	d_gene	CDR3nt	CDR3aa
NA	TRBJ2-2	TRBV5-5	TRBD1	TGTGCTAGCAGCTTGGGGACAGGGGCCCCCGGGGAACTGTCTTTT	CASSLGTGAPGELSF
NA	TRBJ1-2	TRBV29-1	NA	TGCAGCGCTGAAGAACAGAGCTATGGCTACATCTTC	CSAEEQSYGYIF
NA	TRBJ2-3	TRBV14	NA	TGTGCCAGCGGTCAAGATCCACAGGGATGTCTAGGAGCAGATACGCAGTATTTT	CASGQDPQGCLGADTQYF
NA	TRBJ1-5	TRBV6-1	NA	TGTGCCAGCAGTGGTGACTATAGCAATCAGCCCCAGCATTTT	CASSGDYSNQPQHF
few	TRBJ2-5	TRBV12-3/TRBV12-4	NA	TGTGTCAGCATCCCCCGGAAGGATCTGTTGACCCAGTACTTC	CVSIPRKDLLTQYF
NA	TRBJ1-4	TRBV4-2	NA	TGTGGCAGCCAGCCCCACCGTGAAAAACTGTTTTTT	CGSQPHREKLFF
few	TRBJ2-1	TRBV6-2/TRBV6-3	TRBD2	TGTACCAGCAGGACTAGCGGGAGAGCTGAGCAGTTCTTC	CTSRTSGRAEQFF
NA	TRBJ2-2	TRBV11-1	NA	TGTGCCAGCAACTATACAGGATCTTCCTCCGGGGAGCTGTTTTTT	CASNYTGSSSGELFF
many	TRBJ1-4	TRBV28	NA	TGTGCCAGCAGTTTGAGAGGGCTCGGGACTAATGAAAAACTGTTTTTT	CASSLRGLGTNEKLFF
once	TRBJ1-5	TRBV4-1	NA	TGCGCCAGCAGCCAAGATGTCGGAGCGGATCAGCCCCAACATTTT	CASSQDVGADQPQHF
few	TRBJ1-2	TRBV4-3	NA	TGCGCCGGCAGCCAAGGTACGCGGGGGCCTCATGGCTACACCTTC	CAGSQGTRGPHGYTF
once	TRBJ2-7	TRBV5-6	NA	TGTGGCAGCAGCTCAACTGTTGCCAGCAACGAGCAGTACTTC	CGSSSTVASNEQYF
NA	TRBJ1-1	TRBV12-3/TRBV12-4	NA	TGTGCCAGCACGATTCGAATTAACATTGAAGCTTTCTTT	CASTIRINIEAFF
NA	TRBJ2-3	TRBV7-8	NA	TGTGCCAGCAGCCCAATGGCCGTAGCGGTTAGCACAGATACACAGTATTTT	CASSPMAVAVSTDTQYF
NA	TRBJ2-2	TRBV11-1	NA	TGTGCCAGCAGCTGTACAGCGAACACCGGGGAGCTGCTTTTT	CASSCTANTGELLF
NA	TRBJ2-7	TRBV11-2	NA	TGTGCCAGTAGATTGTCAGGCTTCAGGCAGTACTTC	CASRLSGFRQYF
NA	TRBJ2-2	TRBV29-1	NA	TGCAGCGCTGTCGGCCCTAATGGGTTGGGGACCGGGGAGCTGTTTTTT	CSAVGPNGLGTGELFF
NA	TRBJ2-1	TRBV5-1	NA	TGTGCCAGCAGCTTAGGTGGGGTCAATGAGCAGTTCTTC	CASSLGGVNEQFF
NA	TRBJ2-2	TRBV5-4	NA	TGTGCCAGCAGCTTAACCCCCGGGACCAATACCGTGGAGCTGTTTTTT	CASSLTPGTNTVELFF
few	TRBJ1-6	TRBV2	NA	TGTGCCAGCAGTGACAGGGGAAAAAGCTCACCCCTCCACTTT	CASSDRGKSSPLHF
NA	TRBJ1-2	TRBV7-9	NA	TGTGCCAACAGCCAAGCTGGGGGGTATGAAGGCTGCACCTTC	CANSQAGGYEGCTF
NA	TRBJ1-1	TRBV6-6	TRBD1	TGTACCAGCAGCGCAGGGGGGACTACTGAAGTTTTCTTT	CTSSAGGTTEVFF
NA	TRBJ1-5	TRBV11-2	NA	TGTGCCAGCAGCTTAATAGGGGTAACAGGGAGTAATCAGCCCCAGCGTTTT	CASSLIGVTGSNQPQRF
NA	TRBJ2-1	TRBV6-2/TRBV6-3	NA	TGTGCCAGCAGCTACCACGATGAGAAGTTCTTC	CASSYHDEKFF
NA	TRBJ2-1	TRBV6-1	NA	TGTGCCAGCACTTCTACACTGTACTCTTACAACGAGCAGTTCTTC	CASTSTLYSYNEQFF
medium-sized	TRBJ1-2	TRBV6-2/TRBV6-3	NA	TGTGCCAGCAGTTACGAGCCCCAGGCCGGCTACACCTTC	CASSYEPQAGYTF
NA	TRBJ1-1	TRBV5-1	NA	TGCGCCAGCAGCGCCTTGGCAAGGAGCAACACTGAAGCTTACTTT	CASSALARSNTEAYF
NA	TRBJ2-3	TRBV29-1	NA	TGCAGCGTGTCCGGGGTAGGGACGTCAGATACGCAGTATTTT	CSVSGVGTSDTQYF
NA	TRBJ2-7	TRBV12-3/TRBV12-4	NA	TGTGTCAGCAGCATCCCGGGACTCCTATACGAGCAGTACTTC	CVSSIPGLLYEQYF
NA	TRBJ2-3	TRBV27	TRBD2	TGTGCCAACAGTTTAACTAGCGGCGCCGCATATACGCAGTATTTT	CANSLTSGAAYTQYF
few	TRBJ2-7	TRBV19	TRBD2	TGTGCCAGTACCTCAAAGCCGGCTAGCGGGAGTCTCTACGAGCAGTACTTC	CASTSKPASGSLYEQYF
many	TRBJ2-1	TRBV5-1	NA	TGCGCCAGCAGACGAAACCTAGGGGATGAGCAGTTCTTC	CASRRNLGDEQFF
NA	TRBJ2-1	TRBV11-3	NA	TGTGCCAGCGACTTAAATGCCAATGAGCGGTTCTTC	CASDLNANERFF
NA	TRBJ1-1	TRBV29-1	NA	TGCAGCGTTGAACAACTAGACCGATACACTGAAGCTTTCTTC	CSVEQLDRYTEAFF
NA	TRBJ2-3	TRBV7-8	NA	TGTGCCAGCAGCCCCCTAGTAGAAAGCACAGATACACAGTATTTT	CASSPLVESTDTQYF
NA	TRBJ1-2	TRBV11-2	NA	TGTGCCAGCAGCTTAGATCCGCAGATCGCCGATGGCTACATCTTC	CASSLDPQIADGYIF
NA	TRBJ2-6	TRBV11-2	NA	TGTGCCTGCAGCAGCTGGGTATCAAATCTCTCTGGGGCCAACGTCCTGACTTTC	CACSSWVSNLSGANVLTF
NA	TRBJ1-1	TRBV7-8	NA	TGTGCCAGCAGCCTTTCGGAGGTGAACACTGAAGCTCTCTTT	CASSLSEVNTEALF
many	TRBJ2-1	TRBV28	TRBD1	TGTGCCAGCAGTTTCCAAGGACAGGGGGATTTCTTC	CASSFQGQGDFF
NA	TRBJ2-7	TRBV6-1	NA	TGTGCCTGCAATGAAGTACGAACTAGTGGGAAGTACGAGCAGTACTTC	CACNEVRTSGKYEQYF
NA	TRBJ2-5	TRBV29-1	TRBD2	TGCAGCGCTGTCGACGGGAGGCAAGGGACCCAGTATTTC	CSAVDGRQGTQYF
NA	TRBJ2-1	TRBV6-6	NA	TGTGCCAGCAGTTTGGAGAATCAGCAGTTTTTC	CASSLENQQFF
NA	TRBJ1-2	TRBV11-1	NA	TGCGCCAGCAGCCCCTCAGGGGCAGACTATGGCTACACCTTC	CASSPSGADYGYTF
NA	TRBJ2-3	TRBV7-2	NA	TGTGCCAACAGCTTAGAAGGTCAGGGCACAGATACGCAGTATTTT	CANSLEGQGTDTQYF
NA	TRBJ1-5	TRBV5-4	NA	TGTGCCAGCAGCATGGGAGGAGTGGACAATCAGCCCCAGCATTTT	CASSMGGVDNQPQHF
NA	TRBJ1-1	TRBV29-1	NA	TGCAGCGTTGCCCAGGGATGGGGAATGAACATTGATGCTTTCTTT	CSVAQGWGMNIDAFF
NA	TRBJ2-7	TRBV29-1	TRBD2	TGCAGCCCCGGGGAGGGGACGGGAGAGCACTACTTC	CSPGEGTGEHYF
many	TRBJ1-1	TRBV28	NA	TGTGCCAGCAGTTCCACAAGGGCTCAGCGGACTGAAGCTTTCTTT	CASSSTRAQRTEAFF
NA	TRBJ2-1	TRBV14	NA	TGTGTCAGCAATGCCGTAACGGGATGGGTAAACAATGAGCAGTTCTTC	CVSNAVTGWVNNEQFF
many	TRBJ2-7	TRBV29-1	TRBD2	TGCAGCGCTCTGGGGGGGACTAGCGCAATCTCCTACGAGCAGTACTTC	CSALGGTSAISYEQYF
NA	TRBJ2-1	TRBV5-4	TRBD2	TGTGCCAGGAGATCCCAAACTAGCGGGAGGGCTCTTGAGCAGTTCTTC	CARRSQTSGRALEQFF
NA	TRBJ2-1	TRBV12-3/TRBV12-4	TRBD2	TGTGCCAGCACAGAGACTAGCGAAAACAATGAGCAGTTCTTC	CASTETSENNEQFF
NA	TRBJ2-7	TRBV28	NA	TGTGCCAGCAATTCTGGGGTGAGGTACGAGCAGTACTTC	CASNSGVRYEQYF
NA	TRBJ2-1	TRBV29-1	TRBD2	TGCAGCGTCGGCCTTTTAGCGGGGGTGACCGCCGTGCACTTCTTC	CSVGLLAGVTAVHFF
NA	TRBJ2-5	TRBV5-1	NA	TGCGCCAGCAGCCCACTGGGGGTCGGGGGAAAGACCCAGTACTTC	CASSPLGVGGKTQYF
NA	TRBJ1-3	TRBV5-1	NA	TGCGCCAGCAGCTTGGGCGGGCAGAACCCTGGAGACACCATATATTTT	CASSLGGQNPGDTIYF